Each of the 11 T cell receptor beta chains below was sequenced from the same sample in a study of beta chain features in type 1 diabetes. General observations from the study: There was a moderate but significant shortening of TCRB CDR3s in all four CD4+ subsets of Type 1 diabetes patients.

As every portion of the isolated RNA was reverse transcribed, the sequencing read expressed TCRB transcripts. Generated by immunoSEQ multiplex PCR, the TCRdb table keeps only in-frame clones and is missing some. This table holds some 160,000 clones, 9% found once. These receptors' antigens are unknown. The sequencing input was central memory CD4+ T cells from blood. The receptors here all came from a woman aged 25 to 39 with type 1 diabetes.

The chain joins TRBV7-3 to TRBJ2-1, with D tentatively TRBD1 (5 bases). Trimming left V 1 base short and J 7 bases short, with 11 bases between. CDR3 length: 14 residues. The germline CDR1 and CDR2 sequences are SGHTA and FQGTGA. The CDR3 coding sequence is TGTGCCAGCAGCTTAAGCCAGGGTCGGAATGAGCAGTTCTTC. As protein: CASSLSQGRNEQFF.

The sample holds a few counts of this clone. V usage is TRBV18 and J usage is TRBJ2-3; the match to TRBD2 covers 7 bases. Germline CDR1 reads KGHSH; CDR2 reads LQKENI. Losses at the gene ends were 4 bases for V and 2 bases for J; bases not matched to a gene: 9. The CDR3 totals 16 residues. The CDR3 loop reads CASSRSLAELTDTQYF. The CDR3 region has the DNA TGTGCCAGCTCACGATCTCTAGCGGAACTCACAGATACGCAGTATTTT.

This clone was observed once. This chain uses TRBV7-6 with TRBJ2-7, with a weak D call TRBD1 (6 bases). This CDR3 is built from 13 residues. Germline loops: CDR1 SGHVS, CDR2 FNYEAQ. Trimming took off 5 bases at V and 2 bases at J, with 10 bases between the two ends. Here the CDR3 DNA reads TGTGCCAGCAGCCCGGGACACCCCTACGAGCAGTACTTC. Its translation: CASSPGHPYEQYF. Combining the CDR3 with reference TRBV7-6 and TRBJ2-7 gives the whole variable domain GAGVSQSPRYKVTKRGQDVALRCDPISGHVSLYWYRQALGQGPEFLTYFNYEAQQDKSGLPNDRFSAERPEGSISTLTIQRTEQRDSAMYRCASSPGHPYEQYFGPGTRLTVT.

The chain couples TRBV19 to TRBJ2-7; 9 bases are a match to TRBD1. The CDR3 length is 15 residues. CDR1 is LNHDA, CDR2 SQIVND, per germline (reference sequence). The V segment lost 4 bases and the J segment 2 bases; nucleotides outside the gene matches: 6. CDR3 coding DNA: TGTGCCAGTAGTAACCCCGGGACAGGGCCCTACGAGCAGTACTTC. Its protein product is CASSNPGTGPYEQYF.

In this sample, this clone turned up a few times. V gene TRBV19 combines with J gene TRBJ2-3, with 9 bases identical to TRBD1. The germline gives CDR1 LNHDA, CDR2 SQIVND (reference sequence). The junction had 3 bases not matched to a gene; V was cut back by 5 bases and J by 6 bases. The CDR3 runs to 13 residues. The CDR3 sequence is CASSSGQGDTQYF. In nucleotides, the CDR3 is TGTGCCAGTAGTTCAGGACAGGGGGATACGCAGTATTTT.

The chain links TRBV7-3 to TRBJ1-1, with D possibly being TRBD1 (6 bases). Trimming removed 1 base from V and 11 bases from J, with 14 bases in between. CDR1 SGHTA and CDR2 FQGTGA come from the germline V gene. The CDR3 is 13 amino acids. CDR3 loop: CASSLNRDNLAFF. CDR3 DNA sequence: TGTGCCAGCAGCTTAAACCGGGACAATCTGGCTTTCTTT.

This clone was detected only a few times. The chain combines TRBV4-1 with TRBJ2-1; 8 nucleotides agree with TRBD1. Trimming at V came to 1 base and at J to 4 bases, leaving 6 bases not matched to a gene. This CDR3 is built from 16 residues. The germline CDR1 and CDR2 sequences are MGHRA and YSYEKL. This CDR3 reads CASSQGTGSPYNEQFF. CDR3 coding DNA: TGCGCCAGCAGCCAAGGGACAGGGTCCCCGTACAATGAGCAGTTCTTC.

The gene calls are TRBV6-5 and TRBJ2-1; D may be TRBD1 (7 bases). This CDR3 comprises 12 residues. Germline V CDR1 and CDR2: MNHEY, SVGAGI. V was shortened by 0 bases and J by 14 bases, with 11 bases between the two germline ends. The CDR3 DNA sequence: TGTGCCAGCAGTTACTCGGGCAGGGGGGAGTTCTTC. Translation gives CASSYSGRGEFF.

The J gene is TRBJ2-1, the V gene TRBV30; 8 bases are shared with TRBD2. With V trimmed by 3 bases and J by 10 bases, 8 bases remained unmatched. Germline values: CDR1 GTSNPN, CDR2 SVGIG (reference sequence). The CDR3 sequence is 13 residues long. The CDR3 DNA reads TGTGCCTGGAGCGCCATAGTAGCGGGAGAGCAGTTCTTC. It yields the protein CAWSAIVAGEQFF.

The chain uses TRBV4-1 and TRBJ1-2, with 7 bases identical to TRBD1. Per the germline V gene, CDR1 is MGHRA and CDR2 is YSYEKL. The V gene end was trimmed by 2 bases and the J gene end by 0 bases; junction bases not matched to a gene: 9. The CDR3 extends over 17 amino acids. This CDR3 reads CASSQRLRQGANYGYTF. In DNA form, the CDR3 reads TGCGCCAGCAGCCAACGACTTCGACAGGGAGCTAACTATGGCTACACCTTC.

The chain couples TRBV7-2 to TRBJ2-7; a weak D match, TRBD1 (6 bases). The V end was cut by 4 bases, the J end by 4 bases, with 11 bases between. CDR1 is SGHTA, CDR2 FQGNSA, per germline. The CDR3 sequence is 13 residues long. CDR3 sequence: CASSSLQGYEQYF. The CDR3 DNA reads TGTGCCAGCAGCTCCTTACAGGGATACGAGCAGTACTTC.